This passage covers 9 T cell receptor beta chains from one sample sequenced in a study of T cell responses to AZD1222 COVID-19 vaccine. Using immunoSEQ multiplex PCR, the repertoire was profiled, and TCRdb retains in-frame clones only, with some absent. The table records approximately 110,000 clones, around 87% of them present only once. Sample: peripheral blood, taken 28 days after the second AZD1222 dose. The origin of the receptors is an adult who received the AZD1222 COVID-19 vaccine.

The V call is TRBV27, the J call TRBJ1-1, with no clear D. Germline lookup yields CDR1 MNHEY and CDR2 SMNVEV (reference sequence). This CDR3 contains 13 residues. Trimming stripped 2 bases from V and 5 bases from J, with 9 bases between. The CDR3 protein is CASSLIGRTEAFF. In nucleotides, the CDR3 is TGTGCCAGCAGTTTAATAGGGAGGACTGAAGCTTTCTTT.

The J gene is TRBJ2-2, the V gene TRBV12-3 or TRBV12-4; D is undetermined. Trimming stripped 10 bases from V and 6 bases from J, with 9 bases between. The CDR3 runs to 11 residues. CDR3 sequence (DNA): TGTGCCATCCTCCGGGCCGGGGAGCTGTTTTTT. This translates into CAILRAGELFF.

This clone has a single count. J is TRBJ1-1 and V is TRBV15, with no clear D. Germline V gene sequence: CDR1 LNHNV, CDR2 YYDKDF (reference sequence). The V and J ends lost 0 bases and 5 bases respectively, with 7 bases between them. The CDR3 runs 13 residues. CDR3 region: CATSRENPTEAFF. DNA for the CDR3: TGTGCCACCAGCAGAGAGAACCCGACTGAAGCTTTCTTT.

This clone has just one count. The chain employs TRBV6-5 and TRBJ2-1; D gene unclear. CDR1 is MNHEY, CDR2 SVGAGI, per germline. The CDR3 has 14 residues. Trimming shortened V by 8 bases and J by 6 bases, and 17 bases separated the two germline ends. The CDR3 reads CASVRTPLSNEQFF. DNA for the CDR3: TGTGCCAGCGTCCGGACGCCCTTAAGCAATGAGCAGTTCTTC.

This chain joins TRBV6-5 and TRBJ2-7, with TRBD1 matching over 8 bases. The CDR3 runs 14 residues. V trimming: 4 bases; J trimming: 4 bases; junction bases outside the gene matches: 6. CDR1 MNHEY and CDR2 SVGAGI come from the germline V gene. The CDR3, as DNA: TGTGCCAGCAGTTGGGCGGACAGGGCTTACGAGCAGTACTTC. It yields the protein CASSWADRAYEQYF.

The V gene is TRBV14, the J gene TRBJ1-1; possible D gene TRBD1, 5 bases. The V gene lost 2 bases and the J gene lost 0 bases, with 10 bases spanning the gap. The CDR3 is made up of 15 amino acids. From germline, CDR1 is SGHDN and CDR2 FVKESK. CDR3 nucleotide sequence: TGTGCCAGCAGCCAACAGGGTCCGATGAACACTGAAGCTTTCTTT. It encodes CASSQQGPMNTEAFF.

The chain joins TRBV19 to TRBJ1-2, with TRBD1 as a possible D gene (6 bases). This CDR3 has 16 amino acids. The germline gives CDR1 LNHDA, CDR2 SQIVND (reference sequence). Trimming shortened V by 3 bases and J by 1 base, and 15 bases separated the two germline ends. The CDR3 is CASSMGAGLDNYGYTF. CDR3 DNA: TGTGCCAGTAGTATGGGGGCAGGGCTGGATAACTATGGCTACACCTTC.

This rearrangement joins TRBV9 to TRBJ2-1; perhaps TRBD1 as D (5 bases). Trimming removed 2 bases from V and 8 bases from J, with 17 bases in between. Germline V gene data show CDR1 as SGDLS and CDR2 as YYNGEE. The CDR3 sequence is 15 residues long. CDR3 sequence reads: CASSVRTIRPHEQFF. The CDR3 DNA follows: TGTGCCAGCAGCGTTAGGACAATCCGCCCCCATGAGCAGTTCTTC.

Here the CDR3 DNA reads TGTGCCAGCAGCCAAGGGTCGCGGGGGGGCCAGACAGATACGCAGTATTTT. Translating gives CASSQGSRGGQTDTQYF. This chain links TRBV4-2 with TRBJ2-3; TRBD2 agrees at 9 bases. The CDR3 has 17 residues. Germline-derived CDR1 and CDR2 are LGHNA and YNFKEQ. Losses at the gene ends were 1 base for V and 3 bases for J; bases not matched to a gene: 8.